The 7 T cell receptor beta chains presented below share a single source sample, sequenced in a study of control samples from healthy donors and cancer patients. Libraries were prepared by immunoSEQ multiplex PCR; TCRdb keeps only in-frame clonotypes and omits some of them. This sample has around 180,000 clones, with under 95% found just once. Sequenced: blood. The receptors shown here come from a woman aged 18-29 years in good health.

CDR3 sequence: CASSPEWGSYTF. Here the CDR3 DNA reads TGTGCCAGCAGCCCAGAGTGGGGTAGCTACACCTTC. The chain couples TRBV12-3 or TRBV12-4 to TRBJ1-2; no clear D gene. CDR3 length: 12 amino acids. V lost 6 bases to trimming and J lost 9 bases, with 14 bases between them.

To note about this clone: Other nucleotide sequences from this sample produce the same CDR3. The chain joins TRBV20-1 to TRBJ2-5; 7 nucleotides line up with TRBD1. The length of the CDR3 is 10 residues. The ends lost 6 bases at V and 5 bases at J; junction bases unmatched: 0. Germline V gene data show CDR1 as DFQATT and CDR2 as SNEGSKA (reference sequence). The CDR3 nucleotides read TGCAGTGCCAGGGGGGAGACCCAGTACTTC. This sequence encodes CSARGETQYF.

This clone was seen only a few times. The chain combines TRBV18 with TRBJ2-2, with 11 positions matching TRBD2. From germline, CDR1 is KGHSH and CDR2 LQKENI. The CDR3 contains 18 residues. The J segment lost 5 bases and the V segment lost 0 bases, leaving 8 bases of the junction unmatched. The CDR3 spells CASSPPTSGVTGTGELFF. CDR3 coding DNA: TGTGCCAGCTCACCACCGACTAGCGGGGTTACAGGGACCGGGGAGCTGTTTTTT.

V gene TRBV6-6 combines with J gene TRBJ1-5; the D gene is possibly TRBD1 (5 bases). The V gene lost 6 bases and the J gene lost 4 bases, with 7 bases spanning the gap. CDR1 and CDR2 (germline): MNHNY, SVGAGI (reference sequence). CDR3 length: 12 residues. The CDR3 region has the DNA TGTGCCAGCAGCCCAGGGAATCAGCCCCAGCATTTT. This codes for CASSPGNQPQHF.

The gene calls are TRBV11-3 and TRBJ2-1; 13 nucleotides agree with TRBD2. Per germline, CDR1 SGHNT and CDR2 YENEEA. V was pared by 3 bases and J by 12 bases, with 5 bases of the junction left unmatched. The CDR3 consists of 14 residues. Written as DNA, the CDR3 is TGTGCCAGCAGCTTCGGGACTAGCGGGATCTTGCAGTTCTTC. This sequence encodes CASSFGTSGILQFF.

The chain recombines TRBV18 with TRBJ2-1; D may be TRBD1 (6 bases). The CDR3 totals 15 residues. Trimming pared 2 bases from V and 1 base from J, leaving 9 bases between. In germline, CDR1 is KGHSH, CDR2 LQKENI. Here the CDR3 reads CASSPGQGSYNEQFF. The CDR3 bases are TGTGCCAGCTCACCAGGGCAGGGGTCCTACAATGAGCAGTTCTTC.

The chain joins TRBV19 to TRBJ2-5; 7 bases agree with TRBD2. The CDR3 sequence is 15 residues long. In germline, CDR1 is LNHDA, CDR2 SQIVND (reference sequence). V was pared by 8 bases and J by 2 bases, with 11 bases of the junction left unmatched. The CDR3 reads CASGEWGGRQETQYF. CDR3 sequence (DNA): TGTGCCAGTGGAGAGTGGGGGGGAAGACAAGAGACCCAGTACTTC.